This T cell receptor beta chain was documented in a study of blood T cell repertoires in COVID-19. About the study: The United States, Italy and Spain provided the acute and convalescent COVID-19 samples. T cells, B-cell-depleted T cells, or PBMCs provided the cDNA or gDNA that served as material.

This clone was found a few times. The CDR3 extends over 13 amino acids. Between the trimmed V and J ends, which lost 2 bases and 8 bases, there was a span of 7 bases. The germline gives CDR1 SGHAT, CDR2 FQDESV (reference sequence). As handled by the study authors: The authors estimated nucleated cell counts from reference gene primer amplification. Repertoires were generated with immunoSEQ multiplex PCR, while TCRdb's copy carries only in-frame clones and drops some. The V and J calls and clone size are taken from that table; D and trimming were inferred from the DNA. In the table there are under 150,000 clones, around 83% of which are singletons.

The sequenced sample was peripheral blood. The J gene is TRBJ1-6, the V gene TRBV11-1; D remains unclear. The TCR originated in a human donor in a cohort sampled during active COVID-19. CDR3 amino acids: CASSLTEDSPLHF. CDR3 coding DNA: TGTGCCAGCAGCTTAACTGAAGATTCACCCCTCCACTTT.